Listed here are 31 T cell receptor beta chains from one sample, sequenced in a study of T cell repertoires in MIS-A myocarditis. Measured with immunoSEQ multiplex PCR; TCRdb has only the in-frame clones, and not every one. This sample has about 11,000 clones, with roughly 80% found just once. Material for sequencing was right ventricle heart tissue obtained at autopsy. These receptor sequences come from a man between 18 and 35 years old with fulminant myocarditis from multisystem inflammatory syndrome in adults (MIS-A) after COVID-19.

V gene TRBV9 combines with J gene TRBJ2-1; D gene uncertain. V lost 0 bases and J lost 8, with 6 bases in between. Germline V gene lookup returns CDR1 SGDLS and CDR2 YYNGEE. The CDR3 totals 12 residues. CDR3 region: CASSVGRYEQFF. As DNA, the CDR3 is TGTGCCAGCAGCGTAGGGAGATATGAGCAGTTCTTC.

This chain connects TRBV19 to TRBJ1-2; 9 bases line up with TRBD1. The CDR3 length is 13 residues. With 8 bases clipped from V and 7 bases from J, the junction kept 8 bases outside the gene matches. Germline V gene data show CDR1 as LNHDA and CDR2 as SQIVND (reference sequence). The CDR3 DNA sequence: TGTGCCAGTCTTTCCCGGGACAGGGCTGGCTACACCTTC. Protein: CASLSRDRAGYTF. Full variable domain (remainder filled in from reference TRBV19 and TRBJ1-2): DGGITQSPKYLFRKEGQNVTLSCEQNLNHDAMYWYRQDPGQGLRLIYYSQIVNDFQKGDIAEGYSVSREKKESFPLTVTSAQKNPTAFYLCASLSRDRAGYTFGSGTRLTVV.

V usage is TRBV15 and J usage is TRBJ2-7; D unresolved. Germline loops: CDR1 LNHNV, CDR2 YYDKDF (reference sequence). The length of the CDR3 is 14 residues. The ends were cut back, 8 bases at V and 3 bases at J, with 17 bases in the middle. CDR3 sequence reads: CATRPNGRIYEQYF. As DNA, the CDR3 is TGTGCCACCCGACCGAACGGACGGATCTACGAGCAGTACTTC. Full variable domain (remainder filled in from reference TRBV15 and TRBJ2-7): DAMVIQNPRYQVTQFGKPVTLSCSQTLNHNVMYWYQQKSSQAPKLLFHYYDKDFNNEADTPDNFQSRRPNTSFCFLDIRSPGLGDTAMYLCATRPNGRIYEQYFGPGTRLTVT.

The chain combines TRBV12-3 or TRBV12-4 with TRBJ1-5, with D unclear. V gave up 3 bases and J gave up 9 bases, with 12 bases separating them. The CDR3 is 13 residues long. This CDR3 reads CASSLGDRGPQHF. The DNA of the CDR3 is TGTGCCAGCAGTTTGGGCGATCGAGGGCCCCAGCATTTT.

The chain uses TRBV6-1 and TRBJ1-1; possibly TRBD1 for D (6 bases). This CDR3 is built from 14 residues. V lost 2 bases and J lost 3, with 10 bases in between. Per the germline V gene, CDR1 is MNHNS and CDR2 is SASEGT. CDR3 in amino acids: CASSEWTAYTEAFF. CDR3 in DNA: TGTGCCAGCAGTGAATGGACAGCTTACACTGAAGCTTTCTTT.

This sequence joins TRBV19 and TRBJ1-4; D remains ambiguous. Germline V gene sequence: CDR1 LNHDA, CDR2 SQIVND (reference sequence). V was pared by 3 bases and J by 11 bases, with 13 bases between. The CDR3 covers 13 residues. The CDR3 DNA sequence: TGTGCCAGTAGTATTGAGGGTTTGAGGAAACTGTTTTTT. Its translation: CASSIEGLRKLFF.

The chain joins TRBV6-5 to TRBJ1-1, with D perhaps matching TRBD1 (5 bases). The CDR3 has 13 amino acids. Trimming left V 8 bases short and J 5 bases short, with 15 bases between. The germline CDR1 and CDR2 sequences are MNHEY and SVGAGI. The CDR3 bases are TGTGCCAGCGCACGAAGGGGAAGGACTGAAGCTTTCTTT. Amino acids: CASARRGRTEAFF.

The chain is built from TRBV3-1 (or the pseudogene TRBV3-2) and TRBJ2-7; D is possibly TRBD1 or TRBD2 (5 bases each). V lost 0 bases to trimming and J lost 2 bases, with 11 bases between them. The germline V gene has CDR1 LGHDT and CDR2 YNNKEL (reference sequence). This CDR3 spans 15 amino acids. In DNA, the CDR3 is TGTGCCAGCAGCCAAGATCGGGACGAAACCTACGAGCAGTACTTC. This gives the protein CASSQDRDETYEQYF.

The rearrangement uses TRBV7-2 and TRBJ1-2; D unresolved. V dropped 5 bases and J dropped 4 bases, with 14 bases sitting between them. There are 14 residues in the CDR3. Germline lookup yields CDR1 SGHTA and CDR2 FQGNSA. The CDR3 sequence is CASSIYRAGYGYTF. The DNA of the CDR3 is TGTGCCAGCAGCATATACCGGGCCGGCTATGGCTACACCTTC.

The rearrangement joins TRBV4-1 to TRBJ2-2; D may be TRBD2 (5 bases). Trimming stripped 4 bases from V and 4 bases from J, with 10 bases between. From germline, CDR1 is MGHRA and CDR2 YSYEKL. This CDR3 region has 14 residues. The CDR3 sequence: CASSPRRGTGELFF. As DNA, the CDR3 is TGCGCCAGCAGCCCAAGACGGGGCACCGGGGAGCTGTTTTTT.

The chain is built from TRBV5-4 and TRBJ1-1; TRBD1 aligns across 8 bases. V lost 2 bases to trimming and J lost 4 bases; unmatched junction nucleotides: 13. The CDR3 has 17 amino acids. Germline V gives CDR1 SGHNT, CDR2 YYREEE (reference sequence). Written as DNA, the CDR3 is TGTGCCAGCAGCTTAAGAACAGGGGGGGTATTCAGCACTGAAGCTTTCTTT. This codes for CASSLRTGGVFSTEAFF. Filled out from reference TRBV5-4 and TRBJ1-1, the complete variable domain reads ETGVTQSPTHLIKTRGQQVTLRCSSQSGHNTVSWYQQALGQGPQFIFQYYREEENGRGNFPPRFSGLQFPNYSSELNVNALELDDSALYLCASSLRTGGVFSTEAFFGQGTRLTVV.

This sequence joins TRBV7-9 and TRBJ1-3, with a tentative D call TRBD1 (5 bases). Deletions cut 5 bases from V and 0 bases from J, with 11 bases between. CDR3 length equals 15 residues. Germline lookup yields CDR1 SEHNR and CDR2 FQNEAQ (reference sequence). CDR3: CASSLTANSGNTIYF. CDR3 DNA sequence: TGTGCCAGCAGCCTGACAGCTAACTCTGGAAACACCATATATTTT.

This clone has more than one count but fewer than ten. The V and J genes are TRBV19 and TRBJ1-6; D uncertain. Between the trimmed V and J ends, which lost 3 bases and 10 bases, there was a span of 10 bases. CDR1 LNHDA and CDR2 SQIVND come from the germline V gene (reference sequence). The CDR3 totals 13 residues. The CDR3 region has the DNA TGTGCCAGTAGTATTACATGGGAATCACCCCTCCACTTT. Amino acid sequence: CASSITWESPLHF. The full variable domain, in which reference TRBV19 and TRBJ1-6 provide the parts outside the CDR3, is DGGITQSPKYLFRKEGQNVTLSCEQNLNHDAMYWYRQDPGQGLRLIYYSQIVNDFQKGDIAEGYSVSREKKESFPLTVTSAQKNPTAFYLCASSITWESPLHFGNGTRLTVT.

The chain is built from TRBV25-1 and TRBJ1-4; D uncertain. The CDR3 sequence is 12 residues long. V was clipped by 1 base and J by 15 bases, with 12 bases between them. Germline loops: CDR1 MGHDK, CDR2 SYGVNS. CDR3 sequence: CASSESGRFLFF. CDR3 in DNA: TGTGCCAGCAGTGAATCGGGCCGGTTTTTGTTTTTT. The variable domain in full, completed from reference TRBV25-1 and TRBJ1-4, reads EADIYQTPRYLVIGTGKKITLECSQTMGHDKMYWYQQDPGMELHLIHYSYGVNSTEKGDLSSESTVSRIRTEHFPLTLESARPSHTSQYLCASSESGRFLFFGSGTQLSVL.

The chain has TRBV24-1 and TRBJ1-1, with 7 bases fitting TRBD1. Per the germline V gene, CDR1 is KGHDR and CDR2 is SFDVKD. V lost 3 bases, J lost 1 base, and 7 bases stayed unmatched. The CDR3 consists of 16 residues. The DNA for the CDR3 is TGTGCCACCAGTGATGGAAGGGGGCGCGGGAACACTGAAGCTTTCTTT. Translation: CATSDGRGRGNTEAFF.

This clone has a single count. The V and J genes are TRBV4-2 and TRBJ2-2, with 7 bases that match TRBD1. This CDR3 has 17 amino acids. Germline CDR1 and CDR2: LGHNA and YNFKEQ. The V and J ends lost 1 base and 3 bases, in that order; junction bases with no gene match: 8. The CDR3 here is CASSQGPGQSYTGELFF. The CDR3, as DNA: TGTGCCAGCAGCCAAGGCCCGGGACAGAGCTACACCGGGGAGCTGTTTTTT.

V gene TRBV10-3 combines with J gene TRBJ1-5, with 7 nucleotides matching TRBD1. The V segment lost 4 bases and the J segment 4 bases; nucleotides outside the gene matches: 7. The CDR3 has 15 residues. Germline CDR1 and CDR2: ENHRY and SYGVKD. The CDR3 protein is CAISARDSKNQPQHF. As DNA, the CDR3 is TGTGCCATCAGTGCCCGGGACAGTAAGAATCAGCCCCAGCATTTT.

This clone was detected only once. This chain uses TRBV28 with TRBJ1-5; D is uncertain. V lost 5 bases and J 6 bases, leaving 8 bases between the germline ends. The V gene's germline CDR1 is MDHEN and CDR2 SYDVKM. The CDR3 has 12 residues. Here the CDR3 DNA reads TGTGCCAGCAGTACCCGGGCTCAGCCCCAGCATTTT. Translating it yields CASSTRAQPQHF.

The chain uses TRBV28 and TRBJ1-4; a weak D match, TRBD1 (6 bases). This CDR3 spans 16 amino acids. Germline values: CDR1 MDHEN, CDR2 SYDVKM. V shed 4 bases and J shed 1 base, with 13 bases lying between them. Here the CDR3 DNA reads TGTGCCAGCAGTTCATCCACAGGGCTAACTAATGAAAAACTGTTTTTT. This translates into CASSSSTGLTNEKLFF.

The chain employs TRBV9 and TRBJ1-3; maybe TRBD1 (6 bases). CDR3 length equals 14 residues. From germline, CDR1 is SGDLS and CDR2 YYNGEE. Trimming stripped 3 bases from V and 8 bases from J, with 15 bases between. The CDR3 spells CASSAPGQLDTIYF. Here the CDR3 DNA reads TGTGCCAGCAGCGCCCCGGGACAACTGGACACCATATATTTT. Supplemented by reference TRBV9 and TRBJ1-3, the full variable domain reads DSGVTQTPKHLITATGQRVTLRCSPRSGDLSVYWYQQSLDQGLQFLIQYYNGEERAKGNILERFSAQQFPDLHSELNLSSLELGDSALYFCASSAPGQLDTIYFGEGSWLTVV.

The V gene is TRBV4-2, the J gene TRBJ1-2, with 7 nucleotides matching TRBD1. The V and J ends lost 0 bases and 5 bases, in that order; junction bases with no gene match: 6. CDR3 length: 15 amino acids. Germline CDR1 is LGHNA and CDR2 is YNFKEQ. The CDR3 loop is CASSQDFGTVYGYTF. CDR3 nucleotide sequence: TGTGCCAGCAGCCAAGATTTCGGGACAGTTTATGGCTACACCTTC.

The chain uses TRBV9 and TRBJ1-1; 8 positions match TRBD1. Germline CDR1 SGDLS, CDR2 YYNGEE. Losses at the gene ends were 0 bases for V and 7 bases for J; bases not matched to a gene: 2. The CDR3 is 13 residues long. CDR3 residues: CASSVGQGSEAFF. DNA of the CDR3: TGTGCCAGCAGCGTAGGACAGGGGAGTGAAGCTTTCTTT. Together with reference TRBV9 and TRBJ1-1, the CDR3 gives the full variable domain: DSGVTQTPKHLITATGQRVTLRCSPRSGDLSVYWYQQSLDQGLQFLIQYYNGEERAKGNILERFSAQQFPDLHSELNLSSLELGDSALYFCASSVGQGSEAFFGQGTRLTVV.

The rearrangement links TRBV9 to TRBJ2-3; D is perhaps TRBD1 or TRBD2 (5 bases each). V was shortened by 3 bases and J by 2 bases, with 13 bases between the two germline ends. Germline CDR1 SGDLS, CDR2 YYNGEE. CDR3 size: 15 residues. The CDR3: CASSGSGTTTDTQYF. The CDR3 DNA sequence: TGTGCCAGCAGCGGGTCCGGGACCACCACAGATACGCAGTATTTT.

This rearrangement joins TRBV2 to TRBJ1-3; tentative D call: TRBD1 (6 bases). The CDR3 has 16 residues. Germline V gives CDR1 SNHLY, CDR2 FYNNEI. Trimming took 4 bases from V and 1 from J, leaving 14 bases between them. CDR3 in amino acids: CASSGTGAGSGNTIYF. CDR3 sequence (DNA): TGTGCCAGCAGTGGGACGGGGGCTGGTTCTGGAAACACCATATATTTT.

This chain connects TRBV6-1 to TRBJ2-6, with 10 positions matching TRBD1. V shed 2 bases, J shed 2 bases, and the junction held 15 bases outside the gene matches. CDR1 and CDR2 from the germline V gene are MNHNS and SASEGT. This CDR3 has 21 residues. The CDR3 reads CASSEYDWWTGGEPGANVLTF. CDR3 bases: TGTGCCAGCAGTGAATACGATTGGTGGACAGGGGGAGAACCTGGGGCCAACGTCCTGACTTTC.

V gene TRBV4-3 combines with J gene TRBJ1-4, with a possible D match to TRBD1 (5 bases). Trimming left V 1 base short and J 2 bases short, with 11 bases between. Germline CDR1 LGHNA, CDR2 YSLEER. The CDR3 has 16 residues. The CDR3 sequence is CASSQGGGGTNEKLFF. The CDR3 DNA follows: TGCGCCAGCAGCCAAGGGGGGGGTGGGACTAATGAAAAACTGTTTTTT.

The gene calls are TRBV19 and TRBJ2-5, with TRBD1 matching 10 bases. Germline CDR1 reads LNHDA; CDR2 reads SQIVND (reference sequence). This CDR3 has 14 residues. Trimming removed 5 bases from V and 7 bases from J; junction bases left unmatched: 7. The CDR3 loop reads CASSARQGARTQYF. The CDR3 bases are TGTGCCAGTAGTGCCCGACAGGGGGCGCGGACCCAGTACTTC.

This clone was found a few times. The gene calls are TRBV2 and TRBJ1-1; D is possibly TRBD1 (6 bases). Per germline, CDR1 SNHLY and CDR2 FYNNEI. V lost 6 bases to trimming and J lost 5 bases, with 19 bases between them. The CDR3 loop spans 15 amino acids. This CDR3 is CASSRDTPLMTEAFF. In DNA form, the CDR3 reads TGTGCCAGCAGCAGGGACACCCCTTTAATGACTGAAGCTTTCTTT.

V is TRBV6-2 or TRBV6-3 and J is TRBJ2-1, with TRBD2 matching 9 bases. Germline V CDR1 and CDR2: MNHEY, SVGEGT. There are 14 residues in the CDR3. The J segment lost 10 bases and the V segment lost 2 bases, leaving 6 bases of the junction unmatched. CDR3 in amino acids: CASSYGIAGVEQFF. The CDR3 DNA sequence: TGTGCCAGCAGTTACGGGATAGCGGGGGTAGAGCAGTTCTTC.

The chain joins TRBV9 to TRBJ2-2; TRBD1 matches 10 bases. V dropped 4 bases and J dropped 4; count of bases not matched to a gene: 7. The CDR3 length is 16 residues. Germline assignment: CDR1 SGDLS and CDR2 YYNGEE. The CDR3 region is CASSIGGTGATGELFF. CDR3 in DNA: TGTGCCAGCAGCATTGGGGGGACAGGGGCCACCGGGGAGCTGTTTTTT.

V gene TRBV2 combines with J gene TRBJ1-5; possible D gene TRBD1, 5 bases. Germline values: CDR1 SNHLY, CDR2 FYNNEI. The V end lost 3 bases, the J end lost 1 base, and 10 bases lay between the germline ends. The CDR3 has 15 residues. This CDR3 is CASSERGISNQPQHF. CDR3 nucleotide sequence: TGTGCCAGCAGTGAGAGGGGAATAAGCAATCAGCCCCAGCATTTT.